One sample yielded the 16 T cell receptor beta chains listed below, sequenced in a study of neurological immune-mediated disorders. TCRdb fed the 5' RACE reads into MiXCR, producing one record per CDR3 protein. The sample has 20,000 to 25,000 distinct CDR3 sequences, 13% seen once; the top ten hold less than 15%. The sequenced material came from PBMCs. All receptors derive from an older woman with HTLV-1-associated myelopathy (HAM/TSP).

In this sample, this clonotype turned up many times. The J gene is TRBJ2-7, the V gene TRBV20-1; D call uncertain. The length of the CDR3 is 13 residues. From germline, CDR1 is DFQATT and CDR2 SNEGSKA (reference sequence). The V and J ends lost 0 bases and 0 bases respectively, with 6 bases between them. The CDR3 loop reads CSARESRSYEQYF. DNA of the CDR3: TGCAGTGCTAGAGAGAGCCGCTCCTACGAGCAGTACTTC.

This clonotype was observed at least ten times. The V gene is TRBV6-5, the J gene TRBJ2-7; no firm D call. V was cut by 6 bases and J by 4 bases, with 19 bases left in between. The germline CDR1 and CDR2 sequences are MNHEY and SVGAGI. The CDR3 extends over 15 amino acids. The CDR3 protein is CASSPQKGPGYEQYF. The CDR3 DNA reads TGTGCCAGCAGCCCCCAAAAGGGCCCTGGATACGAGCAGTACTTC.

There are many counts of this clonotype. V gene TRBV24-1 combines with J gene TRBJ2-3; D unclear. V was trimmed by 4 bases and J by 6 bases, leaving 10 bases between them. This CDR3 spans 13 amino acids. Germline lookup yields CDR1 KGHDR and CDR2 SFDVKD. DNA of the CDR3: TGTGCCACCAGTGACCCCCCCCCCGATACGCAGTATTTT. It codes for CATSDPPPDTQYF.

This clonotype was detected ten times or more. The chain carries TRBV5-1 and TRBJ1-2; D call uncertain. Trimming took off 7 bases at V and 6 bases at J, with 22 bases between the two ends. The CDR3 totals 15 residues. Germline CDR1 and CDR2: SGHRS and YFSETQ. CDR3 protein: CASALASGELDGYTF. CDR3 coding DNA: TGCGCCAGCGCTCTCGCCTCTGGGGAGCTCGATGGCTACACCTTC.

This clonotype was seen ten or more times. The V gene is TRBV15, the J gene TRBJ2-1, with a possible D match to TRBD2 (6 bases). Trimming removed 5 bases from V and 0 bases from J, with 14 bases in between. Germline V gene sequence: CDR1 LNHNV, CDR2 YYDKDF (reference sequence). There are 16 residues in the CDR3. The CDR3, as DNA: TGTGCCACCAGCCGATCCGGGACTCTCTCCTACAATGAGCAGTTCTTC. Protein product: CATSRSGTLSYNEQFF.

This clonotype was seen repeatedly, ten times or more. The CDR3, as DNA: TGCGCCAGCACCCCCTTGACAGGGGGCCTCGGCTACACCTTC. Its translation: CASTPLTGGLGYTF. The genes are TRBV5-1 and TRBJ1-2, with 10 bases fitting TRBD1. The germline gives CDR1 SGHRS, CDR2 YFSETQ. CDR3 length: 14 amino acids. J gave up 8 bases and V 6 bases, and 10 bases lay outside the gene matches.

In its sample, this clonotype was seen many times. The chain couples TRBV5-1 to TRBJ2-3, with 9 bases aligning to TRBD2. With 0 bases clipped from V and 3 bases from J, the junction kept 11 bases outside the gene matches. Germline V gives CDR1 SGHRS, CDR2 YFSETQ. This CDR3 has 18 residues. CDR3 DNA sequence: TGCGCCAGCAGCTTGGCCGGAACGGCGGGGGGGTATACAGATACGCAGTATTTT. Its translation: CASSLAGTAGGYTDTQYF.

This clonotype was counted at least ten times. This chain uses TRBV4-2 with TRBJ2-7; 10 bases are a match to TRBD2. This CDR3 contains 16 residues. Germline-derived CDR1 and CDR2 are LGHNA and YNFKEQ. Trimming cost V 4 bases and J 4 bases; bases outside gene matches: 10. The CDR3 sequence is CASSPQGLAGAYEQYF. The DNA of the CDR3 is TGTGCCAGCAGCCCTCAAGGGCTAGCGGGAGCTTACGAGCAGTACTTC.

This clonotype was seen many times. The chain couples TRBV9 to TRBJ1-6, with D possibly TRBD1 on 5 matching bases. Per germline, CDR1 SGDLS and CDR2 YYNGEE. Trimming removed 4 bases at V and 9 bases at J, with 14 bases between. The CDR3 spans 14 residues. CDR3 DNA sequence: TGTGCCAGCAGCCCCCCTGGGGGGTTTTCACCCCTCCACTTT. Amino acid sequence: CASSPPGGFSPLHF.

This clonotype was detected many times. J is TRBJ2-7 and V is TRBV12-3 or TRBV12-4, with D perhaps matching TRBD1 (5 bases). The length of the CDR3 is 14 residues. Between the trimmed V and J ends, which lost 5 bases and 0 bases, there was a span of 11 bases. The chain's CDR3 is CASSPDSSSYEQYF. CDR3 coding DNA: TGTGCCAGCAGTCCTGACAGCAGCTCCTACGAGCAGTACTTC.

This clonotype appeared a few times. The chain couples TRBV18 to TRBJ2-1, with 11 bases matching TRBD1. Germline V gene sequence: CDR1 KGHSH, CDR2 LQKENI. The CDR3 totals 16 residues. V was clipped by 3 bases and J by 4 bases; unmatched bases: 5. CDR3 nucleotides: TGTGCCAGCTCACCTCAAGGGACAGGGGGGTACAATGAGCAGTTCTTC. Translated, it gives CASSPQGTGGYNEQFF.

As concerns this clonotype: This CDR3 fails to terminate in the conserved phenylalanine or tryptophan, so it likely reflects a read error. This rearrangement joins TRBV6-5 to TRBJ2-1; possible D gene TRBD1, 5 bases. Germline lookup yields CDR1 MNHEY and CDR2 SVGAGI. The V gene lost 10 bases and the J gene lost 0 bases, with 13 bases spanning the gap. This CDR3 is built from 14 residues. CDR3 DNA sequence: TGTGCCAACAGGTGCAGGATCTCCTACAATGAGCAGTTCTTA. This sequence encodes CANRCRISYNEQFL.

This clonotype was detected ten times or more. The V and J genes are TRBV20-1 and TRBJ2-7; TRBD2 agrees at 9 bases. The CDR3 runs to 15 residues. V lost 0 bases and J lost 6; bases outside the gene matches: 9. Germline V gene data show CDR1 as DFQATT and CDR2 as SNEGSKA (reference sequence). This CDR3 is CSARDPASGVSEQYF. CDR3 in DNA: TGCAGTGCTAGAGATCCGGCTAGCGGGGTCTCCGAGCAGTACTTC.

This clonotype occurred many times. The V call is TRBV5-6, the J call TRBJ2-7; no clear D. This CDR3 contains 14 residues. The V and J ends lost 0 bases and 2 bases respectively, with 9 bases between them. Germline CDR1 and CDR2: SGHDT and YYEEEE. The CDR3 reads CASSLDGGAYEQYF. The CDR3 coding sequence is TGTGCCAGCAGCTTGGACGGCGGAGCCTACGAGCAGTACTTC.

Concerning this clonotype itself: A read error may account for a junction end that differs from germline. The chain is built from TRBV6-6 and TRBJ1-1; D is perhaps TRBD1 (6 bases). Germline CDR1 reads MNHNY; CDR2 reads SVGAGI (reference sequence). There are 15 residues in the CDR3. In DNA form, the CDR3 reads TGTGCCAGTAGTTTCAGGATGGGGGCGTGGACTGAAGCTTTCTTT. It is translated as CASSFRMGAWTEAFF.

This clonotype counts as medium-sized. V is TRBV20-1 and J is TRBJ1-2; 9 nucleotides line up with TRBD1. From germline, CDR1 is DFQATT and CDR2 SNEGSKA (reference sequence). With V trimmed by 6 bases and J by 2 bases, 4 bases remained unmatched. This CDR3 has 13 residues. CDR3 region: CSARGQGNYGYTF. Written as DNA, the CDR3 is TGCAGTGCGAGGGGACAGGGAAACTATGGCTACACCTTC.